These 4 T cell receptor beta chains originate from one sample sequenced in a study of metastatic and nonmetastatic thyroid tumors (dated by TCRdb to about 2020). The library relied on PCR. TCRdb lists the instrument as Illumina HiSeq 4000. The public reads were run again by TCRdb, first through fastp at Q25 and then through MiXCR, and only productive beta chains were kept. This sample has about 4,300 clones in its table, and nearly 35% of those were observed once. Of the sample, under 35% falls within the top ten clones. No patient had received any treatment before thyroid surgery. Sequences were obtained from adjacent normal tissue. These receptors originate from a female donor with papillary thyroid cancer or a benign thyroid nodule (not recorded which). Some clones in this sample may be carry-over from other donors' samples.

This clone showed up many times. The CDR3 DNA is TGTGCCAGCACCGGACGGTGGAGGGAGGGTCAAGAGACCCAGTACTTC. Translated, it gives CASTGRWREGQETQYF. This sequence joins TRBV6-7 and TRBJ2-5; TRBD2 matches 7 bases. TRBV6-7 is flagged as an ORF with uncertain function. The CDR3 is made up of 16 amino acids. V shed 7 bases and J 2 bases; nucleotides not matched to a gene: 13.

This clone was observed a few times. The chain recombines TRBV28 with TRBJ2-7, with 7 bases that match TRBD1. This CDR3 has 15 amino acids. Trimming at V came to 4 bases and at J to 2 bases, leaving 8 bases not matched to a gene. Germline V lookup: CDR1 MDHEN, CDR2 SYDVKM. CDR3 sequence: CASSYSGQGAYEQYF. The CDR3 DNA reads TGTGCCAGCAGTTACTCGGGGCAGGGGGCCTACGAGCAGTACTTC.

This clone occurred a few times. CDR3 sequence: CASSLEQEGYTF. DNA of the CDR3: TGTGCCAGCAGCTTAGAACAAGAAGGCTACACCTTC. J is TRBJ1-2 and V is TRBV7-9; no firm D call. V was pared by 1 base and J by 8 bases, with 8 bases between. CDR1 and CDR2 (germline): SEHNR, FQNEAQ (reference sequence). The CDR3 sequence is 12 residues long.

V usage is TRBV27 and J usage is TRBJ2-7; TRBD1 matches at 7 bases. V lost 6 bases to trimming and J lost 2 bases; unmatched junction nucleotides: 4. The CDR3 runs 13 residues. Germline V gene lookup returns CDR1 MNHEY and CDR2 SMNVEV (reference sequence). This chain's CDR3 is CASSGTEPYEQYF. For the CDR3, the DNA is TGTGCCAGCAGCGGGACAGAGCCCTACGAGCAGTACTTC.